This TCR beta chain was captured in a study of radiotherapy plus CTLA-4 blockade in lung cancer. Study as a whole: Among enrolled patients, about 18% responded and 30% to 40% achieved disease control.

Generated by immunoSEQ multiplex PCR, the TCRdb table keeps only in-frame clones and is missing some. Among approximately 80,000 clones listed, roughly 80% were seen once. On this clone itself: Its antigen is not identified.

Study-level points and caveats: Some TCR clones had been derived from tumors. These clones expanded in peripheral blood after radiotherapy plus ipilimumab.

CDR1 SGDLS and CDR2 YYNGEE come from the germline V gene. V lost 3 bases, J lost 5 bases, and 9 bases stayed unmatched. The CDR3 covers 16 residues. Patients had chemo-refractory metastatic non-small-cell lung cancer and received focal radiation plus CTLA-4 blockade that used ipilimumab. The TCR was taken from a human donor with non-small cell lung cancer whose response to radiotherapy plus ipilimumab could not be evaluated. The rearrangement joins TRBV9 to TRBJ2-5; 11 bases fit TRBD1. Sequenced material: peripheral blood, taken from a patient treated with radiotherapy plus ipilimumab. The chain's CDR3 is CASSEGDRGMIETQYF. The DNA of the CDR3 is TGTGCCAGCAGCGAGGGGGACAGGGGGATGATTGAGACCCAGTACTTC.